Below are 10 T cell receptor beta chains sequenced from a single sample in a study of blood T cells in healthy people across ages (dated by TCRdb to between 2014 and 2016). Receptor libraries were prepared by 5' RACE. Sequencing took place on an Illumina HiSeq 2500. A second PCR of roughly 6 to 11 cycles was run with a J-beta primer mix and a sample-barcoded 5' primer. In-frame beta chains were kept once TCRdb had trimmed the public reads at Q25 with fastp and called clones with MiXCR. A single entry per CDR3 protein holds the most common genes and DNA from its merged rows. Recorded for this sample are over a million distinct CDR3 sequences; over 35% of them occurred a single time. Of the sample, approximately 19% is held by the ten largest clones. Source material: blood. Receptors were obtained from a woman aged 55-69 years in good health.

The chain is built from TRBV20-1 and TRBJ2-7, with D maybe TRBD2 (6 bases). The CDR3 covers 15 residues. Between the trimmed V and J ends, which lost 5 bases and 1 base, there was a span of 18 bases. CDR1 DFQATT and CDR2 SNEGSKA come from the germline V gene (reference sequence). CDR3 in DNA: TGCAGTGCTCTTAGGAGGGACTTTCTGTCCTACGAGCAGTACTTC. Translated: CSALRRDFLSYEQYF.

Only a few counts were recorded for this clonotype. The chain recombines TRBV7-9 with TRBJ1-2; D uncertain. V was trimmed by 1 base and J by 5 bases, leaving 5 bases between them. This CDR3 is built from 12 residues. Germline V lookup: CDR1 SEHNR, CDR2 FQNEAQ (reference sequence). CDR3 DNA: TGTGCCAGCAGCTTAGAAGAGTATGGCTACACCTTC. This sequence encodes CASSLEEYGYTF.

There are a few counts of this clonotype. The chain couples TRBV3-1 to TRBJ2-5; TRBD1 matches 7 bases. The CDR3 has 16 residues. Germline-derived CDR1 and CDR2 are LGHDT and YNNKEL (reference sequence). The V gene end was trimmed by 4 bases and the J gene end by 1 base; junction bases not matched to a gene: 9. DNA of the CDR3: TGTGCCAGCAGCCGGATCCAGGGACAGATCCAAGAGACCCAGTACTTC. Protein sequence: CASSRIQGQIQETQYF.

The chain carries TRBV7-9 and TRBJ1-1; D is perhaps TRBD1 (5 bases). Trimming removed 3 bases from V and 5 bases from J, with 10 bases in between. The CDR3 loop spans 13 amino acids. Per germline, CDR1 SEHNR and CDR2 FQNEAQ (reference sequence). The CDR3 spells CASSFSEGTEAFF. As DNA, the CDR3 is TGTGCCAGCAGCTTTTCCGAGGGGACTGAAGCTTTCTTT. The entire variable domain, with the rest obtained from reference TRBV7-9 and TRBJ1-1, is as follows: DTGVSQNPRHKITKRGQNVTFRCDPISEHNRLYWYRQTLGQGPEFLTYFQNEAQLEKSRLLSDRFSAERPKGSFSTLEIQRTEQGDSAMYLCASSFSEGTEAFFGQGTRLTVV.

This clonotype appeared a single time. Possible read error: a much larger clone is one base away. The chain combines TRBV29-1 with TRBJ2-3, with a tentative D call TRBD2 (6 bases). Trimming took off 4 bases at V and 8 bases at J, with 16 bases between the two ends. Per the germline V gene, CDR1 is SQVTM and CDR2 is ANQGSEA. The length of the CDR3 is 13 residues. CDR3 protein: CSVGLLVGGTQYF. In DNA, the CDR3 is TGCAGCGTTGGGTTGCTAGTGGGAGGTACGCAGTATTTT.

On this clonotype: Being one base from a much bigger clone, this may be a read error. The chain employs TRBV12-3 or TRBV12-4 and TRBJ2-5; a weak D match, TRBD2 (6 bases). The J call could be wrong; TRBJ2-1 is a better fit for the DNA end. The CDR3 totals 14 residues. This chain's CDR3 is CASSLRAGQETQFF. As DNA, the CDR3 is TGTGCCAGCAGTTTGCGAGCGGGCCAAGAGACCCAGTTCTTC.

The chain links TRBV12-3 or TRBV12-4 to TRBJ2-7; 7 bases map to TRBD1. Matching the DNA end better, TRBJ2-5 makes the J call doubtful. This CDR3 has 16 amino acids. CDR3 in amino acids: CASSSAGGAMGETQYF. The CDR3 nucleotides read TGTGCCAGCAGTTCAGCAGGGGGTGCCATGGGAGAGACCCAGTACTTC.

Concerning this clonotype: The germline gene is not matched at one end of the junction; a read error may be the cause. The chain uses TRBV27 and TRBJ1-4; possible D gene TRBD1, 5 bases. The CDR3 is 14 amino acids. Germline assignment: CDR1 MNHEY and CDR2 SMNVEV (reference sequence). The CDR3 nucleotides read TGTGCCTGCAGTTTTCATTCGGGGGGGGAAAAACTGTTTTTT. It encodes CACSFHSGGEKLFF.

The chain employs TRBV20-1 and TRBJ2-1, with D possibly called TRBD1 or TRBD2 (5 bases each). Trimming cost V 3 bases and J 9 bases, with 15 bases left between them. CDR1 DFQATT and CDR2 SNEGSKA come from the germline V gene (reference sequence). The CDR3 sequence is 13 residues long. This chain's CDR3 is CSARGTPSGEQFF. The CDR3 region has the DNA TGCAGTGCTAGGGGGACCCCTTCGGGTGAGCAGTTCTTC.

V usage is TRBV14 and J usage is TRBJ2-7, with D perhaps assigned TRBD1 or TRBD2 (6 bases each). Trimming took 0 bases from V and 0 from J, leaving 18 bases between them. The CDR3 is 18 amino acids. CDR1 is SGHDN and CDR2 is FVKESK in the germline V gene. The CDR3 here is CASSQELRGASISYEQYF. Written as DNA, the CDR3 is TGTGCCAGCAGCCAAGAGTTGAGGGGGGCATCCATCTCCTACGAGCAGTACTTC.